One and the same sample provided the 21 T cell receptor beta chains below, sequenced in a study of T cell responses to AZD1222 COVID-19 vaccine. Assay: immunoSEQ multiplex PCR; the TCRdb copy retains only in-frame clones and omits some. The data contain approximately 150,000 clones, more than 85% of them singletons. Sequenced material: peripheral blood, taken after recovery from COVID-19. These TCRs come from an adult who had recovered from COVID-19.

The chain joins TRBV29-1 to TRBJ1-1; no reliable D call. The CDR3 spans 13 residues. Germline loops: CDR1 SQVTM, CDR2 ANQGSEA. V lost 4 bases, J lost 1 base, and 10 bases lay in between. The CDR3 DNA is TGCAGCGTTGTCCTGGCGGGGAACACTGAAGCTTTCTTT. This gives the protein CSVVLAGNTEAFF. Variable domain in full (rest from reference TRBV29-1 and TRBJ1-1): SAVISQKPSRDICQRGTSLTIQCQVDSQVTMMFWYRQQPGQSLTLIATANQGSEATYESGFVIDKFPISRPNLTFSTLTVSNMSPEDSSIYLCSVVLAGNTEAFFGQGTRLTVV.

This clone has a single count. The V gene is TRBV27, the J gene TRBJ1-4; D perhaps matches TRBD1 (6 bases). This CDR3 is 14 amino acids long. Germline V gene sequence: CDR1 MNHEY, CDR2 SMNVEV (reference sequence). With 6 bases removed from V and 0 bases from J, the gap between germline ends came to 8 bases. The DNA of the CDR3 is TGTGCCAGCAGGGGACATGCAACTAATGAAAAACTGTTTTTT. It translates to CASRGHATNEKLFF.

The chain links TRBV5-1 to TRBJ2-7, with TRBD2 matching 10 bases. Germline V gives CDR1 SGHRS, CDR2 YFSETQ. The CDR3 covers 14 residues. V shed 4 bases and J 3 bases; nucleotides not matched to a gene: 4. The CDR3 reads CASSLTSGNYEQYF. DNA of the CDR3: TGCGCCAGCAGCCTTACTAGCGGGAACTACGAGCAGTACTTC. The whole variable domain, filled in from reference TRBV5-1 and TRBJ2-7, reads KAGVTQTPRYLIKTRGQQVTLSCSPISGHRSVSWYQQTPGQGLQFLFEYFSETQRNKGNFPGRFSGRQFSNSRSEMNVSTLELGDSALYLCASSLTSGNYEQYFGPGTRLTVT.

This chain joins TRBV18 and TRBJ1-2; D unclear. The CDR3 extends over 14 amino acids. The ends were cut back, 3 bases at V and 2 bases at J, with 10 bases in the middle. Per germline, CDR1 KGHSH and CDR2 LQKENI. CDR3 residues: CASSPPQLNYGYTF. CDR3 DNA sequence: TGTGCCAGCTCACCTCCACAGTTAAACTATGGCTACACCTTC.

The chain recombines TRBV28 with TRBJ1-5; no definite D call. CDR3 size: 17 residues. V dropped 2 bases and J dropped 6 bases, with 20 bases sitting between them. Germline V gives CDR1 MDHEN, CDR2 SYDVKM. CDR3 sequence: CASSLHPVESLSQPQHF. The CDR3 nucleotides are TGTGCCAGCAGTTTACACCCGGTCGAATCGTTATCTCAGCCCCAGCATTTT.

This sequence joins TRBV19 and TRBJ1-6, with 10 bases matching TRBD1. V lost 7 bases, J lost 9 bases, and 9 bases stayed unmatched. The V gene's germline CDR1 is LNHDA and CDR2 SQIVND (reference sequence). The CDR3 is 15 residues long. The CDR3 DNA is TGTGCCAGTACAGAGGGACAGGGGAGGGGTTCACCCCTCCACTTT. This gives the protein CASTEGQGRGSPLHF.

The chain combines TRBV5-1 with TRBJ2-7, with 7 bases that match TRBD1. Germline V lookup: CDR1 SGHRS, CDR2 YFSETQ. Trimming at V came to 0 bases and at J to 3 bases, leaving 3 bases not matched to a gene. This CDR3 is built from 14 residues. CDR3: CASSLAGQSYEQYF. In DNA, the CDR3 is TGCGCCAGCAGCTTGGCGGGACAGAGCTACGAGCAGTACTTC. The entire variable domain, with the rest obtained from reference TRBV5-1 and TRBJ2-7, is as follows: KAGVTQTPRYLIKTRGQQVTLSCSPISGHRSVSWYQQTPGQGLQFLFEYFSETQRNKGNFPGRFSGRQFSNSRSEMNVSTLELGDSALYLCASSLAGQSYEQYFGPGTRLTVT.

This chain joins TRBV27 and TRBJ1-4, with no clear D. In germline, CDR1 is MNHEY, CDR2 SMNVEV (reference sequence). The V gene lost 5 bases and the J gene lost 5 bases, with 18 bases spanning the gap. The CDR3 loop spans 16 amino acids. Written as DNA, the CDR3 is TGTGCCAGCAGTGGAACACCGTCGGCGGGGAATGAAAAACTGTTTTTT. Translating it yields CASSGTPSAGNEKLFF.

In DNA, the CDR3 is TGTGCCAGCAGCTTTGCGCGAACCAATGAGCAGTTCTTC. Translating it yields CASSFARTNEQFF. The rearrangement joins TRBV7-2 to TRBJ2-1; D is unclear. Trimming shortened V by 3 bases and J by 6 bases, and 9 bases separated the two germline ends. The CDR3 runs 13 residues. Germline V gene sequence: CDR1 SGHTA, CDR2 FQGNSA.

The V and J genes are TRBV4-1 and TRBJ2-7; 8 bases match TRBD2. Germline V lookup: CDR1 MGHRA, CDR2 YSYEKL. V was clipped by 3 bases and J by 2 bases; unmatched bases: 6. The CDR3 has 15 amino acids. CDR3 in DNA: TGCGCCAGCAGCCAGAGAGCGGGAGACCCCTACGAGCAGTACTTC. Residues: CASSQRAGDPYEQYF.

The genes are TRBV15 and TRBJ2-5, with D tentatively TRBD1 (6 bases). The CDR3 contains 14 residues. Germline assignment: CDR1 LNHNV and CDR2 YYDKDF (reference sequence). V was cut by 0 bases and J by 4 bases, with 9 bases left in between. The CDR3 DNA reads as TGTGCCACCAGCAGAGATCGGACAGCAGAGACCCAGTACTTC. It specifies CATSRDRTAETQYF.

V is TRBV18 and J is TRBJ2-3; 9 nucleotides line up with TRBD2. The CDR3 extends over 17 amino acids. Germline assignment: CDR1 KGHSH and CDR2 LQKENI. V was pared by 2 bases and J by 4 bases, with 10 bases of the junction left unmatched. For the CDR3, the DNA is TGTGCCAGCTCACCAAGTTCGATGGGACTAGCTGCAGATACGCAGTATTTT. It translates to CASSPSSMGLAADTQYF.

J is TRBJ2-7 and V is TRBV28; D might be TRBD1 (5 bases). The germline V gene has CDR1 MDHEN and CDR2 SYDVKM. The ends were cut back, 5 bases at V and 4 bases at J, with 24 bases in the middle. CDR3 length equals 17 residues. CDR3 sequence (DNA): TGTGCCAGCAGTGCTCGCAGGACACCGTTATCCCCATACGAGCAGTACTTC. Translating gives CASSARRTPLSPYEQYF.

V gene TRBV20-1 combines with J gene TRBJ2-1; D gene ambiguous. Germline CDR1 is DFQATT and CDR2 is SNEGSKA (reference sequence). The CDR3 extends over 10 amino acids. The V end was cut by 5 bases, the J end by 7 bases, with 6 bases between. CDR3 bases: TGCAGTGCTCAAATTAATGAGCAGTTCTTC. Translated, it gives CSAQINEQFF.

The chain is built from TRBV19 and TRBJ2-1; 10 bases are a match to TRBD2. Germline CDR1 LNHDA, CDR2 SQIVND (reference sequence). With V trimmed by 10 bases and J by 5 bases, 11 bases remained unmatched. CDR3 size: 15 residues. The CDR3 is CATTVLAGANNEQFF. CDR3 in DNA: TGTGCCACCACCGTTCTAGCGGGAGCCAACAATGAGCAGTTCTTC.

Remarks on this clone: Other nucleotide sequences in the sample specify the same CDR3. The chain carries TRBV12-3 or TRBV12-4 and TRBJ2-5; D unclear. V was clipped by 3 bases and J by 5 bases, with 4 bases between them. The CDR3 has 11 residues. CDR3 protein: CASSFRETQYF. The CDR3 bases are TGTGCCAGCAGTTTTAGGGAGACCCAGTACTTC.

The chain recombines TRBV4-1 with TRBJ2-3, with 7 positions matching TRBD1. Trimming cost V 0 bases and J 7 bases; bases outside gene matches: 10. The CDR3 is made up of 16 amino acids. Germline CDR1 is MGHRA and CDR2 is YSYEKL. CDR3 sequence: CASSQEGTAKQNTQYF. The DNA of the CDR3 is TGCGCCAGCAGCCAAGAGGGGACAGCTAAACAAAATACGCAGTATTTT.

The chain joins TRBV5-1 to TRBJ2-7, with TRBD1 matching over 7 bases. The CDR3 runs to 14 residues. From germline, CDR1 is SGHRS and CDR2 YFSETQ. After removal of 0 bases from V and 3 bases from J, the junction contained 3 bases not matched to a gene. The CDR3 DNA reads TGCGCCAGCAGCTTGGCCGGACAGGACTACGAGCAGTACTTC. Protein: CASSLAGQDYEQYF.

CDR3 amino acids: CASSLTGMGGSPLHF. In nucleotides, the CDR3 is TGTGCCAGCAGCCTAACAGGGATGGGGGGTTCACCCCTCCACTTT. The chain recombines TRBV11-2 with TRBJ1-6; D might be TRBD1 (6 bases). Germline loops: CDR1 SGHAT, CDR2 FQNNGV. There are 15 residues in the CDR3. The V end lost 5 bases, the J end lost 9 bases, and 17 bases lay between the germline ends.

The V gene is TRBV19, the J gene TRBJ2-1; no definite D call. This CDR3 contains 15 residues. Deletions cut 0 bases from V and 5 bases from J, with 11 bases between. Looked up from germline, CDR1 is LNHDA and CDR2 is SQIVND (reference sequence). The CDR3 is CASSIDLFRDNEQFF. The CDR3 DNA reads as TGTGCCAGTAGTATAGATCTGTTTAGAGACAATGAGCAGTTCTTC.

The CDR3 sequence: CASSEGTTAKNIQYF. CDR3 coding DNA: TGTGCCAGCAGTGAAGGGACAACCGCCAAAAACATTCAGTACTTC. The J gene is TRBJ2-4, the V gene TRBV6-1; TRBD1 might be the D (5 bases). V dropped 1 base and J dropped 1 base, with 8 bases sitting between them. The CDR3 runs to 15 residues. Per the germline V gene, CDR1 is MNHNS and CDR2 is SASEGT.